Listed below are T cell receptor beta chains from one sample, sequenced in a study of cytomegalovirus exposure and HLA in healthy donors. This table comes from immunoSEQ multiplex PCR, and its TCRdb copy is limited to in-frame clones, with some not included. The repertoire holds approximately 90,000 clones, with about 63% as singletons. Sequenced material: PBMCs. The origin of the receptors is a woman in her thirties in good health and CMV-seronegative. CDR3s include the opening cysteine and the closing phenylalanine or tryptophan. D genes are given only for firm matches. Expanded clones are given a class, and other clones once, few, many or no size at all.

D gene	V gene	clone size	J gene	CDR3 protein	CDR3 DNA
.	TRBV6-1	.	TRBJ2-3	CASVSSTDTQYF	TGTGCCAGCGTTTCTAGCACAGATACGCAGTATTTT
.	TRBV7-9	.	TRBJ2-1	CASSFGTGSNEQFF	TGTGCCAGCAGCTTCGGTACAGGGAGCAATGAGCAGTTCTTC
.	TRBV28	few	TRBJ1-5	CASSSGWQPQHF	TGTGCCAGCAGTTCCGGGTGGCAGCCCCAGCATTTT
TRBD2	TRBV5-1	.	TRBJ2-5	CASSPQRGHETQYF	TGCGCCAGCAGCCCCCAGCGGGGCCACGAGACCCAGTACTTC
TRBD2	TRBV7-9	few	TRBJ2-3	CASSGTSGIIDTQYF	TGTGCCAGCAGCGGGACTAGCGGGATCATAGATACGCAGTATTTT
.	TRBV7-6	few	TRBJ1-1	CASSGTGGTAFF	TGTGCCAGCAGCGGCACCGGGGGAACAGCTTTCTTT
TRBD1	TRBV2	.	TRBJ2-1	CASTTGQGNSVQFF	TGTGCCAGCACCACGGGACAGGGTAATTCGGTGCAGTTCTTC
.	TRBV5-1	once	TRBJ1-4	CASSKEGVEKLFF	TGCGCCAGCAGTAAAGAGGGAGTTGAAAAACTGTTTTTT
.	TRBV7-2	.	TRBJ1-1	CASSLAAVVLNTEAFF	TGTGCCAGCAGCTTAGCTGCAGTCGTATTGAACACTGAAGCTTTCTTT
.	TRBV2	.	TRBJ2-7	CASSLGDYEQYF	TGTGCCAGCAGTCTAGGAGACTACGAGCAGTACTTC
.	TRBV28	.	TRBJ1-4	CASSLAPAINEKLFF	TGTGCCAGCAGTTTGGCCCCAGCGATTAATGAAAAACTGTTTTTT
TRBD1	TRBV5-6	.	TRBJ1-2	CASSGTGGWGYGYTF	TGTGCCAGCAGCGGAACAGGGGGCTGGGGATATGGCTACACCTTC
TRBD2	TRBV10-1	few	TRBJ2-3	CASSDGGSRTDTQYF	TGCGCCAGCAGTGATGGCGGGAGTCGGACAGATACGCAGTATTTT
TRBD1	TRBV10-1	.	TRBJ1-2	CASSGTGNYGYTF	TGCGCCAGCAGTGGGACAGGCAACTATGGCTACACCTTC
.	TRBV27	.	TRBJ2-2	CASSFSGGSTGELFF	TGTGCCAGCAGTTTTTCCGGGGGATCCACCGGGGAGCTGTTTTTT
.	TRBV10-3	.	TRBJ2-5	CAISESTVQETQYF	TGTGCCATCAGTGAGTCCACAGTTCAAGAGACCCAGTACTTC
TRBD2	TRBV7-8	.	TRBJ2-2	CASSVARGAGELFF	TGTGCCAGCAGCGTGGCTCGGGGGGCCGGGGAGCTGTTTTTT
TRBD2	TRBV6-1	many	TRBJ2-7	CASKLSGSLEQYF	TGTGCCAGCAAGCTTAGCGGGAGTTTGGAGCAGTACTTC
.	TRBV2	.	TRBJ2-3	CASSDRRVDTQYF	TGTGCCAGCAGTGATCGGCGGGTGGATACGCAGTATTTT
.	TRBV4-1	.	TRBJ1-5	CASSQDRRQPQHF	TGCGCCAGCAGCCAAGACAGGCGACAGCCCCAGCATTTT
TRBD1	TRBV27	few	TRBJ2-7	CASSSGQGHYEQYF	TGTGCCAGCAGTTCAGGACAGGGGCACTACGAGCAGTACTTC
TRBD2	TRBV10-3	.	TRBJ2-2	CAIRSGLNTGELFF	TGTGCCATACGTAGCGGGTTGAACACCGGGGAGCTGTTTTTT
.	TRBV15	.	TRBJ1-6	CATSGSQGGSPLHF	TGTGCCACCAGCGGTTCTCAGGGAGGTTCACCCCTCCACTTT
TRBD2	TRBV5-1	once	TRBJ2-3	CASSFWTSGGSTDTQYF	TGCGCCAGCAGCTTCTGGACTAGCGGGGGGAGCACAGATACGCAGTATTTT
.	TRBV6-5	few	TRBJ2-7	CASKRADSYEQYF	TGTGCCAGCAAACGAGCGGACTCCTACGAGCAGTACTTC
.	TRBV21-1	.	TRBJ2-7	CASSANRDRFYEQYF	TGTGCCAGCAGCGCGAACCGGGACAGATTTTACGAGCAGTACTTC
TRBD2	TRBV5-1	.	TRBJ2-3	CASSWGGGPGTDTQYF	TGCGCCAGCAGCTGGGGGGGAGGGCCGGGCACAGATACGCAGTATTTT
.	TRBV6-6	.	TRBJ2-3	CASTRGRTDTQYF	TGTGCTAGCACGCGGGGTCGCACAGATACGCAGTATTTT
.	TRBV6-1	.	TRBJ1-6	CASSGDNYNSLLHF	TGTGCCAGCAGTGGGGACAACTATAATTCACTCCTCCACTTT
TRBD1	TRBV4-1	.	TRBJ1-2	CASSHPGQILYGYTF	TGCGCCAGCAGCCACCCGGGACAGATCCTATATGGCTACACCTTC
.	TRBV4-3	few	TRBJ1-2	CASSHRTGSGTLDTF	TGCGCCAGCAGCCATCGGACTGGTTCTGGAACGCTCGACACCTTC
TRBD1	TRBV2	.	TRBJ1-1	CAQDRVVNTEAFF	TGTGCTCAGGACAGGGTCGTAAACACTGAAGCTTTCTTT
TRBD1	TRBV7-9	.	TRBJ2-7	CASSPTGLWYEQYF	TGTGCCAGCAGCCCGACAGGGTTGTGGTACGAGCAGTACTTC
.	TRBV5-1	.	TRBJ2-7	CASKQAGSSYEQYF	TGCGCCAGCAAACAGGCAGGGTCCTCCTACGAGCAGTACTTC
.	TRBV11-2	.	TRBJ1-5	CASSLDLAANQPQHF	TGTGCCAGCAGCTTAGATTTAGCGGCAAATCAGCCCCAGCATTTT
TRBD1	TRBV2	few	TRBJ2-6	CASCRQGAGANVLTF	TGTGCCAGCTGCCGACAGGGGGCCGGGGCCAACGTCCTGACTTTC
TRBD2	TRBV27	.	TRBJ2-1	CASSFKSGGIGEQFF	TGTGCCAGCAGTTTTAAGAGCGGGGGTATCGGTGAGCAGTTCTTC